The 14 T cell receptor beta chains below were found in one sample sequenced in a study of shared clonotypes between healthy human individuals. Repertoires were generated with immunoSEQ multiplex PCR, while TCRdb's copy carries only in-frame clones and drops some. Among millions of clones, approximately 94% were seen once, and the ten largest hold over 0.12%. The sample consisted of naive CD4+ T cells sorted from blood. Subset given: CD45RA+ positively selected. These receptors all come from a man younger than 35 in good health.

V gene TRBV4-3 combines with J gene TRBJ2-1, with unresolved D. Trimming took off 0 bases at V and 0 bases at J, with 6 bases between the two ends. This CDR3 has 15 residues. CDR1 is LGHNA, CDR2 YSLEER, per germline. For the CDR3, the DNA is TGCGCCAGCAGCCAAGAGATCATCTCCTACAATGAGCAGTTCTTC. Translation: CASSQEIISYNEQFF.

The chain employs TRBV7-2 and TRBJ2-5; 7 bases are a match to TRBD2. Germline-derived CDR1 and CDR2 are SGHTA and FQGNSA. CDR3 length equals 15 residues. V was pared by 5 bases and J by 3 bases, with 9 bases of the junction left unmatched. CDR3 coding DNA: TGTGCCAGCAGCCTTGACGGGGGAGGGGAAGAGACCCAGTACTTC. This encodes CASSLDGGGEETQYF.

This sequence joins TRBV4-1 and TRBJ1-4; D is uncertain. From germline, CDR1 is MGHRA and CDR2 YSYEKL. CDR3 length equals 15 residues. Trimming stripped 0 bases from V and 8 bases from J, with 13 bases between. CDR3 nucleotide sequence: TGCGCCAGCAGCCAAGAACCGAGGCGGGAGGAAAAACTGTTTTTT. Its protein is CASSQEPRREEKLFF.

This sequence joins TRBV4-3 and TRBJ1-4; D is ambiguous. Trimming cost V 0 bases and J 10 bases, with 9 bases left between them. CDR1 LGHNA and CDR2 YSLEER come from the germline V gene. The CDR3 length is 13 residues. The CDR3 nucleotides are TGCGCCAGCAGCCAAGACCGACTAGGAAAACTGTTTTTT. Protein product: CASSQDRLGKLFF.

The chain employs TRBV28 and TRBJ2-1, with D maybe TRBD1 (6 bases). This CDR3 region has 15 residues. Germline lookup yields CDR1 MDHEN and CDR2 SYDVKM. Deletions cut 5 bases from V and 8 bases from J, with 19 bases between. CDR3 residues: CASSPTGIIFDEQFF. The CDR3 nucleotides read TGTGCCAGCAGTCCAACAGGGATCATTTTCGATGAGCAGTTCTTC.

The rearrangement joins TRBV5-1 to TRBJ2-1; 7 bases agree with TRBD2. The CDR3 contains 15 residues. Germline loops: CDR1 SGHRS, CDR2 YFSETQ. The V segment lost 0 bases and the J segment 5 bases; nucleotides outside the gene matches: 5. CDR3 DNA: TGCGCCAGCAGCTTGGGTGGGACTAAAGACAATGAGCAGTTCTTC. This sequence encodes CASSLGGTKDNEQFF.

The chain uses TRBV5-1 and TRBJ2-4; D not certain. V shed 2 bases and J shed 0 bases, with 3 bases lying between them. There are 13 residues in the CDR3. The germline V gene has CDR1 SGHRS and CDR2 YFSETQ. The CDR3 sequence is CASSLRAKNIQYF. Written as DNA, the CDR3 is TGCGCCAGCAGCTTAAGAGCCAAAAACATTCAGTACTTC.

This CDR3 is CATSRAGTASNQPQHF. CDR3 sequence (DNA): TGTGCCACCAGCAGAGCCGGGACAGCTAGCAATCAGCCCCAGCATTTT. The genes are TRBV15 and TRBJ1-5; TRBD1 matches at 7 bases. V was clipped by 1 base and J by 0 bases; unmatched bases: 3. The CDR3 has 16 residues. CDR1 and CDR2 (germline): LNHNV, YYDKDF (reference sequence).

V usage is TRBV2 and J usage is TRBJ2-1, with 9 bases that match TRBD1. Germline V gene data show CDR1 as SNHLY and CDR2 as FYNNEI. V dropped 4 bases and J dropped 4; count of bases not matched to a gene: 8. The CDR3 is made up of 16 amino acids. CDR3 protein: CASSVGQGRTYNEQFF. In nucleotides, the CDR3 is TGTGCCAGCAGTGTAGGACAGGGGCGTACTTACAATGAGCAGTTCTTC.

This clone was observed a handful of times. The chain recombines TRBV4-1 with TRBJ2-7; 7 bases map to TRBD2. The CDR3 has 16 amino acids. J lost 1 base, V lost 0 bases, and 6 bases had no gene match. Germline lookup yields CDR1 MGHRA and CDR2 YSYEKL. CDR3 loop: CASSQDVKAGSYEQYF. Here the CDR3 DNA reads TGCGCCAGCAGCCAAGATGTGAAAGCGGGGTCCTACGAGCAGTACTTC.

This rearrangement joins TRBV21-1 to TRBJ1-5. TRBV21-1 is a pseudogene locus. CDR3 length: 16 amino acids. The CDR3 DNA follows: TGTGCCAGCAGCAAAGGGGCCCAGCTGGAGTATCAGCCCCAGCATTTT. This encodes CASSKGAQLEYQPQHF.

The CDR3 DNA reads as TGTGCCAGCAGTTTACGGACAGGGATAGGGTATGGCTACACCTTC. Translation: CASSLRTGIGYGYTF. J is TRBJ1-2 and V is TRBV27, with 8 nucleotides matching TRBD1. Trimming removed 2 bases from V and 5 bases from J; junction bases left unmatched: 7. The germline CDR1 and CDR2 sequences are MNHEY and SMNVEV (reference sequence). The CDR3 totals 15 residues.

This sequence joins TRBV6-5 and TRBJ2-1; 10 nucleotides agree with TRBD1. The CDR3 totals 16 residues. Trimming at V came to 4 bases and at J to 7 bases, leaving 10 bases not matched to a gene. Germline loops: CDR1 MNHEY, CDR2 SVGAGI. The CDR3 spells CASSSERQGAGNEQFF. CDR3 sequence (DNA): TGTGCCAGCAGTTCCGAAAGACAGGGGGCAGGGAATGAGCAGTTCTTC.

V is TRBV18 and J is TRBJ1-2; the D gene is possibly TRBD1 (5 bases). Germline loops: CDR1 KGHSH, CDR2 LQKENI. The CDR3 spans 16 residues. V was clipped by 3 bases and J by 2 bases, with 16 bases between them. CDR3 in DNA: TGTGCCAGCTCACCCCTAGTAGGGACGGCAAACTATGGCTACACCTTC. Its translation is CASSPLVGTANYGYTF.